This TCR beta chain is from a study of cytomegalovirus exposure and HLA in healthy donors. The study's findings and limits: It was 164 TCR beta chains that were listed as cytomegalovirus-associated. With later analysis, a missense DCLRE1C variant became linked to TCR beta V- and J-gene trimming.

Both 60 Vbeta primers and 13 Jbeta primers went into the PCR. The assay was immunoSEQ multiplex PCR, and TCRdb's table has in-frame clones only and misses some. The sample lists under 200,000 clones; around 68% were seen once. This CDR3 region has 16 residues. The germline V gene encodes CDR1 SGHRS and CDR2 YFSETQ. The trim removed 2 bases at V and 1 base at J, leaving 7 bases unmatched. Concerning this clone itself: No antigen is known for it.

The sample taken for sequencing was PBMCs. The receptor was isolated from a man aged 45-65 years in good health and CMV-seronegative. The rearrangement uses TRBV5-1 and TRBJ2-3; 7 bases line up with TRBD2. The CDR3 DNA reads as TGCGCCAGCAGCTTAGGGAGCGGGGACCGCACAGATACGCAGTATTTT. Translating gives CASSLGSGDRTDTQYF.